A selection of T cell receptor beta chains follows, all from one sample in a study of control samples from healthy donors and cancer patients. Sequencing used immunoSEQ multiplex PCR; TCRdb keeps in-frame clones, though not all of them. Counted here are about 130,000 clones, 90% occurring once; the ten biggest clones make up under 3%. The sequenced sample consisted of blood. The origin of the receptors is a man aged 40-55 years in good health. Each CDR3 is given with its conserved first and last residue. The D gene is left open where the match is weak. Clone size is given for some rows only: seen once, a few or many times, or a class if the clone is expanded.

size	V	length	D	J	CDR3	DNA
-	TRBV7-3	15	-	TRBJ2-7	CASSLKAGNVYEQYF	TGTGCCAGCAGCTTAAAGGCAGGGAACGTTTACGAGCAGTACTTC
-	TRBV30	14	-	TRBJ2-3	CAWSVQGGTDTQYF	TGTGCCTGGAGTGTACAAGGGGGCACAGATACGCAGTATTTT
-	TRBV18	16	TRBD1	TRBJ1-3	CASSREQGSAGNTIYF	TGTGCCAGCTCCCGAGAACAGGGGTCGGCTGGAAACACCATATATTTT
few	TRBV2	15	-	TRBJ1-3	CASKERERSGNTIYF	TGTGCCAGCAAGGAAAGGGAGCGCTCTGGAAACACCATATATTTT
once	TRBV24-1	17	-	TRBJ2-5	CATSEGRGKGIQETQYF	TGTGCCACCAGTGAAGGACGAGGCAAGGGGATTCAAGAGACCCAGTACTTC
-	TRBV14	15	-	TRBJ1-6	CASSQDRSYNSPLHF	TGTGCCAGCAGCCAAGATAGGAGCTATAATTCACCCCTCCACTTT
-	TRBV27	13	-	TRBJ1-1	CASALGLNTEAFF	TGTGCCAGCGCTCTGGGATTGAACACTGAAGCTTTCTTT
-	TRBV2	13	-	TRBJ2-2	CASSEGDTGELFF	TGTGCCAGCAGTGAAGGGGACACCGGGGAGCTGTTTTTT
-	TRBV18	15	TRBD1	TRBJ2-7	CASSPSGQDSYEQYF	TGTGCCAGCTCACCAAGCGGACAGGACTCCTACGAGCAGTACTTC
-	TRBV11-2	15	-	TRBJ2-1	CASSQAQISYNEQFF	TGTGCCAGCAGCCAGGCACAGATCTCCTACAATGAGCAGTTCTTC
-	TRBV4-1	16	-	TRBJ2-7	CASSPLRTMSSYEQYF	TGCGCCAGCAGCCCCCTGAGGACGATGAGCTCCTACGAGCAGTACTTC
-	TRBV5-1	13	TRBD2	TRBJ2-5	CASSWSGEETQYF	TGCGCCAGCAGCTGGAGCGGGGAAGAGACCCAGTACTTC
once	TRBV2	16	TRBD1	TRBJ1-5	CASRNDRARGGQPQHF	TGTGCCAGCAGGAACGACAGGGCACGAGGGGGTCAGCCCCAGCATTTT
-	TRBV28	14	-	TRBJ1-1	CASSFQGMNTEAFF	TGTGCCAGCAGTTTTCAGGGCATGAACACTGAAGCTTTCTTT
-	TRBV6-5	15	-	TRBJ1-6	CASRPGRLNNSPLHF	TGTGCCAGCAGGCCGGGGCGCTTAAATAATTCACCCCTCCACTTT
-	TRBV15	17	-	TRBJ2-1	CATSRVPGTESYNEQFF	TGTGCCACCAGCAGAGTCCCCGGGACGGAGAGCTACAATGAGCAGTTCTTC
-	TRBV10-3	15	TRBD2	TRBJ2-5	CAISPQGLATGTQYF	TGTGCCATCAGTCCACAGGGACTAGCCACTGGGACCCAGTACTTC
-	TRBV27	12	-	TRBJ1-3	CASGGSGNTIYF	TGTGCCAGCGGGGGCTCTGGAAACACCATATATTTT
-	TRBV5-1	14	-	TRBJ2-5	CASSFRTREETQYF	TGCGCCAGCAGCTTCAGGACAAGGGAAGAGACCCAGTACTTC
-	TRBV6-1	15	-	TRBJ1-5	CASSEFVGAGQPQHF	TGTGCCAGCAGTGAATTTGTGGGGGCGGGGCAGCCCCAGCATTTT
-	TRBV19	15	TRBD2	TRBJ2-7	CASSPRASGPYEQYF	TGTGCCAGTAGTCCTAGGGCTAGCGGACCCTACGAGCAGTACTTC
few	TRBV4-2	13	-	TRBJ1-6	CASSQDKASPLHF	TGTGCCAGCAGCCAAGATAAGGCGTCACCCCTCCACTTT
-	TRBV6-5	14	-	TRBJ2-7	CASSRGLASYEQYF	TGTGCCAGCAGTCGGGGGCTCGCCTCCTACGAGCAGTACTTC
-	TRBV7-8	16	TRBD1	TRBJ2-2	CASSWDRGSGAGELFF	TGTGCCAGCAGCTGGGACAGGGGGAGTGGGGCCGGGGAGCTGTTTTTT
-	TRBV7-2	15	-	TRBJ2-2	CASRIARQNTGELFF	TGTGCCAGCAGGATCGCCAGGCAGAACACCGGGGAGCTGTTTTTT
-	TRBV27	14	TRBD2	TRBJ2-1	CASLKRGFYNEQFF	TGTGCCAGCCTGAAGCGGGGGTTCTACAATGAGCAGTTCTTC